This T cell receptor (beta chain) is from a study of blood T cell repertoires in COVID-19 (dated by TCRdb to the early 2020s). General notes on the study: Collaborator samples came from the United States, Italy and Spain and covered acute and convalescent phases of COVID-19. Deeply sampled blood TCRbeta repertoires from subjects exposed to, actively infected with, or recovered from COVID-19 were included in the dataset. Nearly every sample came with metadata listing a de-identified subject ID, COVID-19 status, age in years and sex. Where HLA class I and class II types were available, the types were taken from metadata supplied by the sample provider, not from assay-based typing. The repertoires were released in a freely available public database meant as a resource for research on the immune response to SARS-CoV-2. The samples were drawn from the first 160 participants of the ongoing ImmuneRACE study and from over 950 subjects provided by 6 global collaborators. The prospective study material was composed of cDNA or gDNA derived from T cells, B-cell-depleted T cells, or PBMCs. Points the paper makes about the study in general: Clinical and demographic metadata were provided uncurated, with the amount varying by source and participant.

Spanning cysteine to phenylalanine, the CDR3 consists of 18 amino acids. Just CDR3 DNA is preserved here, 54 bases in frame from base 1. The germline V gene encodes CDR1 SGHTA and CDR2 FQGNSA. Germline trimming: 1 base from V, 2 bases from J; junction bases outside gene matches: 10. The immunoSEQ Assay, a bias-controlled multiplex PCR, was used to amplify TCRbeta CDR3 regions from genomic DNA. On the authors' methods: The number of nucleated cells in each sample was estimated by amplification of reference gene primers within the assay. To quantify the absolute abundance of each unique TCRbeta CDR3 rearrangement, sequence reads were collapsed and filtered. Productive Simpson clonality was computed per sample as the square root of Simpson's diversity index over productive rearrangements. Imported from immuneACCESS, the table was reduced by TCRdb to in-frame sequences with V and J called. These copies leave out some clones; in studies compared against another copy, an unresolved V gene accounts for under half, and the cause of the remainder is not known. For V, J and clone size, that table is used; D and trimming come from the DNA. This sample is represented by roughly 66,000 clones; around 93% of them were singletons. Clones ranked in the top ten supply about 6.8% of the sample.

Collaborating institutions collected whole blood in K2EDTA tubes following their own protocols. For TCRbeta analysis, collaborators shipped samples as frozen whole blood, isolated PBMCs, or DNA extracted from either of those sample types. Regarding this clone: This clone's antigen is unknown. No clone much larger than this one lies a single base away; base qualities are absent.

This clonotype was sampled from a human donor in a cohort sampled during active COVID-19. The chain joins TRBV7-2 to TRBJ2-5, and TRBD2 aligns with 10 junction nucleotides. The sequencing input was peripheral blood. CDR3 reads: CASSLVRLAGDPQETQYF. The nucleotide sequence is given as TGTGCCAGCAGCTTAGTTCGGCTAGCGGGGGATCCACAAGAGACCCAGTACTTC. When the CDR3 is completed using the reference TRBV7-2 and TRBJ2-5 genes on either side, the full variable domain is GAGVSQSPSNKVTEKGKDVELRCDPISGHTALYWYRQSLGQGLEFLIYFQGNSAPDKSGLPSDRFSAERTGGSVSTLTIQRTQQEDSAVYLCASSLVRLAGDPQETQYFGPGTRLLVL.